This TCR beta chain stems from a study of identical twins. TCRdb reprocessed the 5' RACE reads via MiXCR and lists one record per CDR3 protein. The sample has 600,000 to 800,000 distinct CDR3 sequences, 21% seen once. There are a few counts of this clonotype. There are 15 residues in the CDR3. V lost 1 base and J lost 0, with 10 bases in between. Per germline, CDR1 MNHNS and CDR2 SASEGT. The same sample was also used in a study of T cells expressing NK-cell markers. That work contributes: Repertoires of TCR beta were obtained from T cells sorted as CD3+CD56+NKG2C+, CD3+CD56+NKG2C- and CD3+CD56-NKG2C+.

Sample: PBMCs. V usage is TRBV6-1 and J usage is TRBJ2-7; D remains unclear. The sequence derives from a woman in her late teens or twenties in good health. The CDR3 nucleotides are TGTGCCAGCAGTGAAGTAGGTCTGAACTCCTACGAGCAGTACTTC. It is translated as CASSEVGLNSYEQYF.